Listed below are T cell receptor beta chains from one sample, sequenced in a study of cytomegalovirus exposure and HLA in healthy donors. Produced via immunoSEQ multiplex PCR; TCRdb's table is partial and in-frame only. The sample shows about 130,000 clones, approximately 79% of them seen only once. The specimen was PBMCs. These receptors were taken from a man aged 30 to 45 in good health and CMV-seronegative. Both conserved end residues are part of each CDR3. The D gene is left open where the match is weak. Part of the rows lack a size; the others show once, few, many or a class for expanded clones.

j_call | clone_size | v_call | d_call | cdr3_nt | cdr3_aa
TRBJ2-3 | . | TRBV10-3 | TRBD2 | TGTGCCATGGCTAGCGGGGGATTAGATACGCAGTATTTT | CAMASGGLDTQYF
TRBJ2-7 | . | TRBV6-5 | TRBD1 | TGTGCCAGCACCGCCAGGGACAGGTACTACGAGCAGTACTTC | CASTARDRYYEQYF
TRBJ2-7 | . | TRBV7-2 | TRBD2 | TGTGCCAGCAGCATCCGCTTCCAAGCGGGGGTGTACGAGCAGTACTTC | CASSIRFQAGVYEQYF
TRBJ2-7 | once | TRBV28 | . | TGTGCCACCCTTGACAGCTACGAGCAGTACTTC | CATLDSYEQYF
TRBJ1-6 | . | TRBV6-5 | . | TGTGCCAGCAGCCGATGGGGGGAAGGATCACCCCTCCACTTT | CASSRWGEGSPLHF
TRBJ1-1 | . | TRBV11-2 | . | TGTGCCAGCAGCCTTCGCAGGGGCACTGAAGCTTTCTTT | CASSLRRGTEAFF
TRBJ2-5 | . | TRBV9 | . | TGTGCCAGCAGCGTTGGGACTCTAGAGACCCAGTACTTC | CASSVGTLETQYF
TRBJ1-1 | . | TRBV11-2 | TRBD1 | TGTGCCAGCAGTCCCAATGCCCCAGGGGGCAGGACTGAAGCTTTCTTT | CASSPNAPGGRTEAFF
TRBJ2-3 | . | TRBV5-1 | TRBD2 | TGCGCCAGCAGCTCCCAGGGTAGCGGGGGACCCACAGATACGCAGTATTTT | CASSSQGSGGPTDTQYF
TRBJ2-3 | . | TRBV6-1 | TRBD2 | TGTGCCAGCAGTACTGTAGCGGGGGGGACAGATACGCAGTATTTT | CASSTVAGGTDTQYF
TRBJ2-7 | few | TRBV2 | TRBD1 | TGTGCCAGCAGAAGACAGGGTGGCTACGAGCAGTACTTC | CASRRQGGYEQYF
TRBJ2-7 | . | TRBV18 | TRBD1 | TGTGCCAGCTCACGGACAGGGGTTGACGAGCAGTACTTC | CASSRTGVDEQYF
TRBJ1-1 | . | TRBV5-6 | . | TGTGCCAGCAGCTTGAACGGAGAAACTTTCTTT | CASSLNGETFF
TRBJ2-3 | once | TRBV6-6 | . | TGTGCCAGCGGCAGGGATACGCAGTATTTT | CASGRDTQYF
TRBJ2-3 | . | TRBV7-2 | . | TGTGCCAGCAGCTTAGTAGAAACAGATACGCAGTATTTT | CASSLVETDTQYF
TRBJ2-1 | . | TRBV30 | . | TGTGCCTGGAGCCCCTGGTCTAGTAATGAGCAGTTCTTC | CAWSPWSSNEQFF
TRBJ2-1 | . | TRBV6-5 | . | TGTGCCAGCAGTTTACAGCAGGGGAGATACAATGAGCAGTTCTTC | CASSLQQGRYNEQFF
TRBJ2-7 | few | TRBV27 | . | TGTGCCAGCAGTAAAGGGGGTCTACGCGAGCAGTACTTC | CASSKGGLREQYF
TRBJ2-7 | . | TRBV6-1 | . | TGTGCCAGCAGAACTGCCTACGAGCAGTACTTC | CASRTAYEQYF
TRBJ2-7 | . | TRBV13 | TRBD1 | TGTGCCAGCAGCTTGGGACGGGACAGGGGTATCTACGAGCAGTACTTC | CASSLGRDRGIYEQYF
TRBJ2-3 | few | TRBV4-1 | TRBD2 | TGCGCCAGCAGCCACGTACTAGCGGGGACAGATACGCAGTATTTT | CASSHVLAGTDTQYF
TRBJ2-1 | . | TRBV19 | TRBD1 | TGTGCCAGTAGTGCCACCGGGACAGGTAACAATGAGCAGTTCTTC | CASSATGTGNNEQFF
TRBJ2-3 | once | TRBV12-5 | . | TGTGCTAGTGGGCCCGACAGGTTCACAGATACGCAGTATTTT | CASGPDRFTDTQYF
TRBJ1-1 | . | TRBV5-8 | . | TGTGCCAGCAGCTTGAAGTTTCGGGATAACACTGAAGCTTTCTTT | CASSLKFRDNTEAFF
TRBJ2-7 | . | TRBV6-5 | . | TGTGCCAGCCGAATAAGGGGACTTCCCTACGAGCAGTACTTC | CASRIRGLPYEQYF
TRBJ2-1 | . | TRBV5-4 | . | TGTGCCAGCAGCTGGGGGCAGCCTGAGCAGTTCTTC | CASSWGQPEQFF
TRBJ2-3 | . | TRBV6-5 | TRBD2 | TGTGCCAGCAGCGGCGGGGGGGCGGATACGCAGTATTTT | CASSGGGADTQYF
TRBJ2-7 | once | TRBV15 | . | TGTGCCACCAGCTTACAGGGTTCCTACGAGCAGTACTTC | CATSLQGSYEQYF
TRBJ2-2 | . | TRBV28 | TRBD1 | TGTGCCAGCAGTCACTCTATGGGACAGGGTTCCGGGGAGCTGTTTTTT | CASSHSMGQGSGELFF